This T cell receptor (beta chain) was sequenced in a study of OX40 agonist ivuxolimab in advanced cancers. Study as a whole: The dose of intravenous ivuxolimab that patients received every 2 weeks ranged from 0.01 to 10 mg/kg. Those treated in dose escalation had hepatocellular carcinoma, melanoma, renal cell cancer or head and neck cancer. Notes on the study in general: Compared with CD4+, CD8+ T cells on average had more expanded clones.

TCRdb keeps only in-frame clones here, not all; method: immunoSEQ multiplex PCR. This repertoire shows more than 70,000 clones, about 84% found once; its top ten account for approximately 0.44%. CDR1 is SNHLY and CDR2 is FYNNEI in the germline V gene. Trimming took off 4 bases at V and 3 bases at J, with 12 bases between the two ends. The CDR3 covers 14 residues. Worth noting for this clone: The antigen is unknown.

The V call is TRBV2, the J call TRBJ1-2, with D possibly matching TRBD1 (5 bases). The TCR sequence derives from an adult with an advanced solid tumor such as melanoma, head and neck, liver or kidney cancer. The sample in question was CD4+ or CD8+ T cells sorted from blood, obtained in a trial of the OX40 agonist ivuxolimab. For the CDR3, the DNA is TGTGCCAGCAGTGGGGGCGGGACCTACTATGGCTACACCTTC. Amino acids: CASSGGGTYYGYTF.